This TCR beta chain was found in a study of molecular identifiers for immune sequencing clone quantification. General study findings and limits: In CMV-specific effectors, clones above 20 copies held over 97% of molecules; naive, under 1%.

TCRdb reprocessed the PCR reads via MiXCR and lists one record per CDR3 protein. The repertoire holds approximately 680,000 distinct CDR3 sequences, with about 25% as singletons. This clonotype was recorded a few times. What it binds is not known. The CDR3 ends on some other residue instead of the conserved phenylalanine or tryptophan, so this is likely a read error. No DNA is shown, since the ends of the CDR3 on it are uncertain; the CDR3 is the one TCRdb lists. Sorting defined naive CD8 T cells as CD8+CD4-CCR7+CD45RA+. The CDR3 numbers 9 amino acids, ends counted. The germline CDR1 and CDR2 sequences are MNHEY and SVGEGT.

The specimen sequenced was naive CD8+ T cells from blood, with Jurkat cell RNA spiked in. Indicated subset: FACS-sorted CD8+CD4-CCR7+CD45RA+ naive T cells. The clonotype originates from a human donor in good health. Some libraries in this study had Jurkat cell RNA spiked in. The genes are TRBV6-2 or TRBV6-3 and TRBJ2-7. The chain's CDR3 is CASSVSGVG.